This T cell receptor beta chain was captured by sequencing in a study of cytomegalovirus exposure and HLA in healthy donors. Across the whole study: An earlier analysis found around 120 million unique TCR beta sequences from around 180 million T cells. General study results and limits: Later analysis associated a missense DCLRE1C variant with TCR beta V- and J-gene trimming.

The primer mix had 60 Vbeta and 13 Jbeta primers. In the authors' methods: There were around 80 million unique TCR beta chains by a later count, and around 10 million of them were shared. TCRdb's table, derived via immunoSEQ multiplex PCR, lists solely in-frame clones and lacks some. That table furnishes V, J and clone size, whereas the DNA furnished D and trimming. The table lists under 200,000 clones. With respect to this clone: Antigen unknown.

With V trimmed by 3 bases and J by 7 bases, 6 bases remained unmatched. Germline-derived CDR1 and CDR2 are SGHNT and YENEEA. This CDR3 is built from 13 residues. This receptor was obtained from a man in his thirties or forties in good health and CMV-seronegative. The V and J genes are TRBV11-3 and TRBJ2-7, with 7 nucleotides matching TRBD2. Sequencing was carried out using PBMCs. The CDR3 DNA follows: TGTGCCAGCAGCTTCGTCCAGGGAGGGGAGCAGTACTTC. Translating it yields CASSFVQGGEQYF.